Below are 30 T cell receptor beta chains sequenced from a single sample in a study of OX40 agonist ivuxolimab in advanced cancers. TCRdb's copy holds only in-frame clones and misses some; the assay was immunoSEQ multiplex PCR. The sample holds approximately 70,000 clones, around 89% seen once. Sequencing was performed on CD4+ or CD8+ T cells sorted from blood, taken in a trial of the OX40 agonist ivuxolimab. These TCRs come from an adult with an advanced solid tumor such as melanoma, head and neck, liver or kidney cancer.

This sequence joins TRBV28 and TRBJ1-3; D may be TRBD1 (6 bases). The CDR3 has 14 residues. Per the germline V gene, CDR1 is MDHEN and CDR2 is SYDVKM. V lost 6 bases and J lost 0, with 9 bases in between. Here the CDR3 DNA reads TGTGCCAGCAGGAAGGGGGGCTCTGGAAACACCATATATTTT. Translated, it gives CASRKGGSGNTIYF.

The CDR3 DNA is TGTGCCAGTAGCCTACTGGCCACGCAGAACGGGGGCAATGAGCAGTTCTTC. As protein: CASSLLATQNGGNEQFF. This rearrangement joins TRBV19 to TRBJ2-1; maybe TRBD2 (6 bases). The CDR3 length is 17 residues. Germline values: CDR1 LNHDA, CDR2 SQIVND (reference sequence). The V gene lost 6 bases and the J gene lost 6 bases, with 24 bases spanning the gap. The variable domain in full, with the rest retrieved from reference TRBV19 and TRBJ2-1, is DGGITQSPKYLFRKEGQNVTLSCEQNLNHDAMYWYRQDPGQGLRLIYYSQIVNDFQKGDIAEGYSVSREKKESFPLTVTSAQKNPTAFYLCASSLLATQNGGNEQFFGPGTRLTVL.

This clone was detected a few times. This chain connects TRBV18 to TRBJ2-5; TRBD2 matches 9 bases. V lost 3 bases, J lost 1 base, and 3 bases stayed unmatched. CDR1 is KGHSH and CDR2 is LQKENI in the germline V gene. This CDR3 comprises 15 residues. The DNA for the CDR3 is TGTGCCAGCTCACCGGTTAGCGGGGGCCAAGAGACCCAGTACTTC. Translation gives CASSPVSGGQETQYF. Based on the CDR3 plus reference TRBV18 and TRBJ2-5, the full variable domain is NAGVMQNPRHLVRRRGQEARLRCSPMKGHSHVYWYRQLPEEGLKFMVYLQKENIIDESGMPKERFSAEFPKEGPSILRIQQVVRGDSAAYFCASSPVSGGQETQYFGPGTRLLVL.

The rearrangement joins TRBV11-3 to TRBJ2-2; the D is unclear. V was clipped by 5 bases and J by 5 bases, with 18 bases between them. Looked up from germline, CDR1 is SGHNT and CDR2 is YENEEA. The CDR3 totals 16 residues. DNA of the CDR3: TGTGCCAGCAGCCGACTTAGTAGCCCCCGAACCGGGGAGCTGTTTTTT. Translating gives CASSRLSSPRTGELFF.

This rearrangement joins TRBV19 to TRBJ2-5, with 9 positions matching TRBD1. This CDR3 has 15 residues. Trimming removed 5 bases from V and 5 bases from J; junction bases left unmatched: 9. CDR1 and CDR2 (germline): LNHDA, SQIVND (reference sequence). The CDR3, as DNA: TGTGCCAGTAGTCCTGGGACAGGGAAGGGGGAGACCCAGTACTTC. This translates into CASSPGTGKGETQYF. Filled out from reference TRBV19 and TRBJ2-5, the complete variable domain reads DGGITQSPKYLFRKEGQNVTLSCEQNLNHDAMYWYRQDPGQGLRLIYYSQIVNDFQKGDIAEGYSVSREKKESFPLTVTSAQKNPTAFYLCASSPGTGKGETQYFGPGTRLLVL.

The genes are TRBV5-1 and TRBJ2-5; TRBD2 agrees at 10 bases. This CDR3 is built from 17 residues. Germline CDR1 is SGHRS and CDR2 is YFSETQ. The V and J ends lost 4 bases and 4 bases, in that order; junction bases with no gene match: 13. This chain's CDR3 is CASSLTGGAGGIETQYF. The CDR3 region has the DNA TGCGCCAGCAGCCTAACTGGGGGAGCGGGAGGGATAGAGACCCAGTACTTC.

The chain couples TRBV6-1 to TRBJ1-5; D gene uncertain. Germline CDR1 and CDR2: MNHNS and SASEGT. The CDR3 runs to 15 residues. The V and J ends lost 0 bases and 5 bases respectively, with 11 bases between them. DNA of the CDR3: TGTGCCAGCAGTGAAGCGCTGGTCCGCGATCAGCCCCAGCATTTT. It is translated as CASSEALVRDQPQHF.

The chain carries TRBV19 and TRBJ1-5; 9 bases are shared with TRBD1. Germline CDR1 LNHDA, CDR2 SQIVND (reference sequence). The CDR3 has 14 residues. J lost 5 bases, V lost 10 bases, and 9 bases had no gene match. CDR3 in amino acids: CATARTGVDQPQHF. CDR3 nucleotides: TGTGCCACCGCAAGGACAGGGGTTGATCAGCCCCAGCATTTT. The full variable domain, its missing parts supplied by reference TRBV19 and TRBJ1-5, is DGGITQSPKYLFRKEGQNVTLSCEQNLNHDAMYWYRQDPGQGLRLIYYSQIVNDFQKGDIAEGYSVSREKKESFPLTVTSAQKNPTAFYLCATARTGVDQPQHFGDGTRLSIL.

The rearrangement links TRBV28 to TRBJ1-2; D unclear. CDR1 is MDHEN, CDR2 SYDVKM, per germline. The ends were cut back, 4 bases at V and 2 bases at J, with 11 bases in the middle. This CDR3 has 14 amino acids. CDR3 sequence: CASSSSGRNYGYTF. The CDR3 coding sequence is TGTGCCAGCAGTTCCTCGGGCCGGAACTATGGCTACACCTTC.

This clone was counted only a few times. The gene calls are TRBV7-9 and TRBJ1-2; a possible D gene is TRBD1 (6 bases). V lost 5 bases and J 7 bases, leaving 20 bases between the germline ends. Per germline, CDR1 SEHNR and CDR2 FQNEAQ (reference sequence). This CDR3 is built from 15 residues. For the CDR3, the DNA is TGTGCCAGCAGCCCGGGGCGGGCAGGGGTAGGTGGCTACACCTTC. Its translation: CASSPGRAGVGGYTF.

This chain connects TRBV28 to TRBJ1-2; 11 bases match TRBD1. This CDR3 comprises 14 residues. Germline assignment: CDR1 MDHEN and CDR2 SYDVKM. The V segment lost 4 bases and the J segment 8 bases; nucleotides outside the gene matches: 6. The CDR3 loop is CASSSGTGGLGYTF. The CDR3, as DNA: TGTGCCAGCAGTTCTGGGACAGGGGGTTTGGGCTACACCTTC.

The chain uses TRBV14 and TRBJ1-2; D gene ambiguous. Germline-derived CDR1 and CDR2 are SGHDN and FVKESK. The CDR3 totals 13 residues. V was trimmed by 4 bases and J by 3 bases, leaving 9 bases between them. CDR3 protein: CASSLGPHYGYTF. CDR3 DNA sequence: TGTGCCAGCAGCCTAGGACCTCACTATGGCTACACCTTC.

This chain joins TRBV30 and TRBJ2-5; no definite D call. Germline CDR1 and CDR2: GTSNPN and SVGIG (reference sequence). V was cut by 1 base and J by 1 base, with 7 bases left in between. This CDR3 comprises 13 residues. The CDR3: CAWSATLQETQYF. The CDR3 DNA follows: TGTGCCTGGAGTGCCACCCTCCAAGAGACCCAGTACTTC.

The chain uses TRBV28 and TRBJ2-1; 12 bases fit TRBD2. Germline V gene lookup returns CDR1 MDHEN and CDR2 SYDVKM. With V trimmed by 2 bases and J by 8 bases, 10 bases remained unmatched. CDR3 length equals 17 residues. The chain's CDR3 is CASSLVSTSGRTDEQFF. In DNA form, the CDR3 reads TGTGCCAGCAGTTTAGTCTCTACTAGCGGGAGGACGGATGAGCAGTTCTTC. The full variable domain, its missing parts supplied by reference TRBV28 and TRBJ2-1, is DVKVTQSSRYLVKRTGEKVFLECVQDMDHENMFWYRQDPGLGLRLIYFSYDVKMKEKGDIPEGYSVSREKKERFSLILESASTNQTSMYLCASSLVSTSGRTDEQFFGPGTRLTVL.

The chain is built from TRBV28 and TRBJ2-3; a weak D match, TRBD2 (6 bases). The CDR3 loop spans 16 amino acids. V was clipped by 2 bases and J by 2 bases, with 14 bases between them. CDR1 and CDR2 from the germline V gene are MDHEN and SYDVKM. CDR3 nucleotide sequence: TGTGCCAGCAGTTTAGGGGTGAGCGGGCTCACAGATACGCAGTATTTT. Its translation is CASSLGVSGLTDTQYF.

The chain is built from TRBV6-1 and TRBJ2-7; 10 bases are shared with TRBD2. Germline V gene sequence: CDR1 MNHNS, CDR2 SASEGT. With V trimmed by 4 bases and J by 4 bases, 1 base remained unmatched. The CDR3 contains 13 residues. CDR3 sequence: CASSASGRYEQYF. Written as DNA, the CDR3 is TGTGCCAGCAGTGCTAGCGGGAGATACGAGCAGTACTTC.

CDR3 sequence reads: CASSLASGGGAYF. The CDR3 DNA reads TGTGCCAGCAGCTTAGCGTCGGGCGGTGGAGCGTACTTC. V gene TRBV11-2 combines with J gene TRBJ2-7; D unclear. In germline, CDR1 is SGHAT, CDR2 FQNNGV. V dropped 1 base and J dropped 12 bases, with 16 bases sitting between them. The CDR3 totals 13 residues.

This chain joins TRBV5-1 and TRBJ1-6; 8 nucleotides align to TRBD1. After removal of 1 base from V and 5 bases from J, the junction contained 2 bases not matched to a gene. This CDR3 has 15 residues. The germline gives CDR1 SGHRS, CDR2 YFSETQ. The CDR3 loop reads CASSLHRGDNSPLHF. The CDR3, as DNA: TGCGCCAGCAGCTTGCACAGGGGGGATAATTCACCCCTCCACTTT.

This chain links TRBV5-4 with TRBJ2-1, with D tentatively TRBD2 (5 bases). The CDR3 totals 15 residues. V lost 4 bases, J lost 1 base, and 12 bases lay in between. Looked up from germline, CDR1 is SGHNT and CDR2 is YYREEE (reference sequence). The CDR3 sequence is CASSRQLGSYNEQFF. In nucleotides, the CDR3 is TGTGCCAGCAGCAGGCAACTAGGTTCCTACAATGAGCAGTTCTTC.

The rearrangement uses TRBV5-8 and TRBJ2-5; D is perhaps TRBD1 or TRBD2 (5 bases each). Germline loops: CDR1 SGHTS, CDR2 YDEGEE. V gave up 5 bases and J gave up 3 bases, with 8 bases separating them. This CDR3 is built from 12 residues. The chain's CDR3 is CASRRGEETQYF. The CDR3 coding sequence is TGTGCCAGCAGACGAGGGGAAGAGACCCAGTACTTC.

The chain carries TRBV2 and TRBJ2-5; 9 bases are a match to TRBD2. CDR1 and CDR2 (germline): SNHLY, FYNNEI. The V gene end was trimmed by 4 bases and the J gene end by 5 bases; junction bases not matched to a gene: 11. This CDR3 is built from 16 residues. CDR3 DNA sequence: TGTGCCAGCAGTGGATATATAGCGGGAGTAGTTGAGACCCAGTACTTC. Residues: CASSGYIAGVVETQYF.

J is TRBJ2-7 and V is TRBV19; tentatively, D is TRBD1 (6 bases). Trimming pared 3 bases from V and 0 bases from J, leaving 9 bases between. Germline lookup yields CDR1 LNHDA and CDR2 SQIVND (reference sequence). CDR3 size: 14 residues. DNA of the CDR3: TGTGCCAGTAGTATGGACAGTCACTCCTACGAGCAGTACTTC. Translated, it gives CASSMDSHSYEQYF. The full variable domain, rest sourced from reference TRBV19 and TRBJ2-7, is DGGITQSPKYLFRKEGQNVTLSCEQNLNHDAMYWYRQDPGQGLRLIYYSQIVNDFQKGDIAEGYSVSREKKESFPLTVTSAQKNPTAFYLCASSMDSHSYEQYFGPGTRLTVT.

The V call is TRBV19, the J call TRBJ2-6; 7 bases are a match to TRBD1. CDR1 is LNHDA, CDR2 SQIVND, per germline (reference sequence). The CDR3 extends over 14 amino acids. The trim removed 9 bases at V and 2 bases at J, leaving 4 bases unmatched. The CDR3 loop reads CASRQGTGANVLTF. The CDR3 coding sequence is TGTGCCAGCCGACAGGGAACTGGGGCCAACGTCCTGACTTTC.

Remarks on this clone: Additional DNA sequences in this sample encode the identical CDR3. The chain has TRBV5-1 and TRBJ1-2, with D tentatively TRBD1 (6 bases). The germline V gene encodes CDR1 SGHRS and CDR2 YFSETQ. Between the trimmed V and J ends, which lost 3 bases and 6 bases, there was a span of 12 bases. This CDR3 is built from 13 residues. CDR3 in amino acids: CASSSQGKDGYTF. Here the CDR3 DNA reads TGCGCCAGCAGCTCGCAGGGGAAAGATGGCTACACCTTC. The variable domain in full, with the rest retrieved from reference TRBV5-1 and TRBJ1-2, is KAGVTQTPRYLIKTRGQQVTLSCSPISGHRSVSWYQQTPGQGLQFLFEYFSETQRNKGNFPGRFSGRQFSNSRSEMNVSTLELGDSALYLCASSSQGKDGYTFGSGTRLTVV.

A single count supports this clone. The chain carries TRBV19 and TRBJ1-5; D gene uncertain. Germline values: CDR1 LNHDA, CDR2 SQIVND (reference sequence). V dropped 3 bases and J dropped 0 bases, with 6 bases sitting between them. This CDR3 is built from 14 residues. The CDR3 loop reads CASSIQSSNQPQHF. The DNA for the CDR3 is TGTGCCAGTAGTATTCAAAGTAGCAATCAGCCCCAGCATTTT.

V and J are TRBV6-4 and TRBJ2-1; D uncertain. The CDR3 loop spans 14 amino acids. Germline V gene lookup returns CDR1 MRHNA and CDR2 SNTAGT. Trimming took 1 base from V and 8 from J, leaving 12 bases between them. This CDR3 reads CASSDWGSGDEQFF. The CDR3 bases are TGTGCCAGCAGTGACTGGGGAAGTGGGGATGAGCAGTTCTTC.

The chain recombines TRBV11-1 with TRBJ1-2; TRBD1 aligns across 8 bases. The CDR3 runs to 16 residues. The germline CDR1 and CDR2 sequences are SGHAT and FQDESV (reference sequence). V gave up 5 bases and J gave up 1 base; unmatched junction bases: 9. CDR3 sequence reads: CASSPDRVTGNYGYTF. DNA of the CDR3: TGTGCCAGCAGCCCGGACAGGGTGACGGGTAACTATGGCTACACCTTC.

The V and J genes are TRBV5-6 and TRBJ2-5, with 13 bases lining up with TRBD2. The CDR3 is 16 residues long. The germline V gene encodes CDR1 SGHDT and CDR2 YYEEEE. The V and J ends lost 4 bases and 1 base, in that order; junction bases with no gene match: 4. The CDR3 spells CASSGTSGVTQETQYF. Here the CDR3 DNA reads TGTGCCAGCAGCGGGACTAGCGGGGTCACCCAAGAGACCCAGTACTTC. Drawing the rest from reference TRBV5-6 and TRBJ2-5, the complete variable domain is DAGVTQSPTHLIKTRGQQVTLRCSPKSGHDTVSWYQQALGQGPQFIFQYYEEEERQRGNFPDRFSGHQFPNYSSELNVNALLLGDSALYLCASSGTSGVTQETQYFGPGTRLLVL.

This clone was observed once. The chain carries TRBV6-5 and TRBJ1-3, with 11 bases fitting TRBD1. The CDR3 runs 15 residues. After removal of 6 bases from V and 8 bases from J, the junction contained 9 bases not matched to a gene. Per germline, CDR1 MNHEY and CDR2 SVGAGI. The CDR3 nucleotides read TGTGCCAGCAGGGGGCCCGGGACAGGGGGGTACACCATATATTTT. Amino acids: CASRGPGTGGYTIYF.

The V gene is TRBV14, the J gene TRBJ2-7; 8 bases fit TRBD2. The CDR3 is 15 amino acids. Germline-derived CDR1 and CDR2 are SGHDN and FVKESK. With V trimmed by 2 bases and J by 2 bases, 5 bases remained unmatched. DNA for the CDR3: TGTGCCAGCAGCCAATCCAGCGGGAGTGCCTACGAGCAGTACTTC. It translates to CASSQSSGSAYEQYF.